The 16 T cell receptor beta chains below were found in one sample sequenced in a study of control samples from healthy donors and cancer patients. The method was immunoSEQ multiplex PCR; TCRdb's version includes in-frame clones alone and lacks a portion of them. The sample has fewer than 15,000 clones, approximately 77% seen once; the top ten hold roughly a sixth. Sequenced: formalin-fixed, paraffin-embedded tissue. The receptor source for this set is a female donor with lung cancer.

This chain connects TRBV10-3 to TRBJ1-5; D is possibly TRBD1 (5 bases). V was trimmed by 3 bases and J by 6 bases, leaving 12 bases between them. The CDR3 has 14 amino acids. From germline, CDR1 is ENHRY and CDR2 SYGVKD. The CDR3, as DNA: TGTGCCATCAGTGACGGCAGGGAGGGTCAGCCCCAGCATTTT. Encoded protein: CAISDGREGQPQHF.

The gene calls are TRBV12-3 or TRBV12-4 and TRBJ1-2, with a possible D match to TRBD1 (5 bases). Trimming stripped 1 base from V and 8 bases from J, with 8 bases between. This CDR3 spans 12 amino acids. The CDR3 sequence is CASSLGQGGYTF. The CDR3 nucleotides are TGTGCCAGCAGTTTAGGGCAGGGAGGCTACACCTTC.

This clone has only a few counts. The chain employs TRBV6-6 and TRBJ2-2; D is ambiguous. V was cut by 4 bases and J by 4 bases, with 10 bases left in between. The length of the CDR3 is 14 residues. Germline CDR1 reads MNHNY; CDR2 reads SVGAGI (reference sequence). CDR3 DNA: TGTGCCAGCAGTTTGGGGTTAGGCACCGGGGAGCTGTTTTTT. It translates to CASSLGLGTGELFF.

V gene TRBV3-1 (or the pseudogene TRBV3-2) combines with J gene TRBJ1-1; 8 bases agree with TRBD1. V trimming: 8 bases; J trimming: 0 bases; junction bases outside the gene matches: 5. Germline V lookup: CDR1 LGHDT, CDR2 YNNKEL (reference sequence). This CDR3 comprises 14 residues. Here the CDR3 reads CASGQGVMNTEAFF. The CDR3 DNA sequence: TGTGCCAGCGGACAGGGTGTTATGAACACTGAAGCTTTCTTT.

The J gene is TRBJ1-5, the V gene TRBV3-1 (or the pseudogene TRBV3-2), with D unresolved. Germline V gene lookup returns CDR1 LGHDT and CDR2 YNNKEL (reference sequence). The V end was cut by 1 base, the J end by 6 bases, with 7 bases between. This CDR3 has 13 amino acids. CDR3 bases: TGTGCCAGCAGCCAAGGGGTTAGTCAGCCCCAGCATTTT. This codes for CASSQGVSQPQHF.

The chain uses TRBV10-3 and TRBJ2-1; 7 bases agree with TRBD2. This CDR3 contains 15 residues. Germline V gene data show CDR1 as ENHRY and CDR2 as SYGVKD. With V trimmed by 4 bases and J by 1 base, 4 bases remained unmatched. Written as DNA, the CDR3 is TGTGCCATCAGTGGGGGGGGGAATTCCTACAATGAGCAGTTCTTC. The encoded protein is CAISGGGNSYNEQFF.

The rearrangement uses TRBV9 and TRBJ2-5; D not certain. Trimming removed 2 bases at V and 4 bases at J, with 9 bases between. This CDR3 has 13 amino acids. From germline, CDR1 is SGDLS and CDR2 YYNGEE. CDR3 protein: CASSVQVGETQYF. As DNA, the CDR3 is TGTGCCAGCAGCGTGCAGGTCGGAGAGACCCAGTACTTC. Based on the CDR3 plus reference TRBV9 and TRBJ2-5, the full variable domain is DSGVTQTPKHLITATGQRVTLRCSPRSGDLSVYWYQQSLDQGLQFLIQYYNGEERAKGNILERFSAQQFPDLHSELNLSSLELGDSALYFCASSVQVGETQYFGPGTRLLVL.

This CDR3 is CAISEAPYEQYF. The CDR3 nucleotides are TGTGCCATCAGTGAGGCCCCCTACGAGCAGTACTTC. This chain links TRBV10-3 with TRBJ2-7; D gene ambiguous. Germline loops: CDR1 ENHRY, CDR2 SYGVKD. Deletions cut 2 bases from V and 2 bases from J, with 4 bases between. This CDR3 has 12 amino acids.

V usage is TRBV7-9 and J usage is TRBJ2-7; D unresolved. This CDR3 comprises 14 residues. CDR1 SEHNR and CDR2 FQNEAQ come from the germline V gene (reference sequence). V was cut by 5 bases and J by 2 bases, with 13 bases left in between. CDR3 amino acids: CASSASRKTYEQYF. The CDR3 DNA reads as TGTGCCAGCAGCGCCTCTAGGAAAACCTACGAGCAGTACTTC.

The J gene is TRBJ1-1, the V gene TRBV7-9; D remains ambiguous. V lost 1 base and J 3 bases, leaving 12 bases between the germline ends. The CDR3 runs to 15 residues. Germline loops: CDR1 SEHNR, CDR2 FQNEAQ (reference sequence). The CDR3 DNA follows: TGTGCCAGCAGCTTAGAGCAGGTGAGGGACACTGAAGCTTTCTTT. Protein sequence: CASSLEQVRDTEAFF.

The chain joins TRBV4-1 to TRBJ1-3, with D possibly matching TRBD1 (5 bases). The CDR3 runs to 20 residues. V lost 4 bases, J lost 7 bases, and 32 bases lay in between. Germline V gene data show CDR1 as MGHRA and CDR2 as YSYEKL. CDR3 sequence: CASSPSPRGAGFDSRNTIYF. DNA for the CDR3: TGCGCCAGCAGCCCGTCCCCGAGGGGCGCGGGATTCGACAGTCGGAACACCATATATTTT.

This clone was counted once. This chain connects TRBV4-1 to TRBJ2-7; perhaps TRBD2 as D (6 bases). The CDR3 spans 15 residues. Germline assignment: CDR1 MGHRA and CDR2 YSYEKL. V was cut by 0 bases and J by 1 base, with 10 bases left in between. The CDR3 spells CASSQENGGSYEQYF. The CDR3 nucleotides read TGCGCCAGCAGCCAAGAAAATGGAGGGTCCTACGAGCAGTACTTC.

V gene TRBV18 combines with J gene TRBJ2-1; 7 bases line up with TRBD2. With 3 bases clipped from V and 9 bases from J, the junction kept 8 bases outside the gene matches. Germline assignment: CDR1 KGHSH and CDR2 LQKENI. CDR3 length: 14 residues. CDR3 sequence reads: CASSPLGGSGEQFF. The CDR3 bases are TGTGCCAGCTCACCGCTGGGAGGGAGCGGTGAGCAGTTCTTC. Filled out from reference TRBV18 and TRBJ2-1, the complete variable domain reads NAGVMQNPRHLVRRRGQEARLRCSPMKGHSHVYWYRQLPEEGLKFMVYLQKENIIDESGMPKERFSAEFPKEGPSILRIQQVVRGDSAAYFCASSPLGGSGEQFFGPGTRLTVL.

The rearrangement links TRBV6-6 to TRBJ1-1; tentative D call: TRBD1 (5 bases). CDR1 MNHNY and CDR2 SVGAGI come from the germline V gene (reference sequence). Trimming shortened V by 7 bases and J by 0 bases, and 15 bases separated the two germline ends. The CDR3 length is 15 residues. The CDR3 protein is CASTRWDQMNTEAFF. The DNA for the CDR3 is TGTGCCAGCACCCGCTGGGACCAAATGAACACTGAAGCTTTCTTT.

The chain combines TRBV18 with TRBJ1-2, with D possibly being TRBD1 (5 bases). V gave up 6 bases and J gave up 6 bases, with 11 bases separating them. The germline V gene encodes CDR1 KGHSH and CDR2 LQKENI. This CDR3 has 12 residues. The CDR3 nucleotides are TGTGCCAGCTCTTATGACAGAAATGGCTACACCTTC. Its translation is CASSYDRNGYTF.

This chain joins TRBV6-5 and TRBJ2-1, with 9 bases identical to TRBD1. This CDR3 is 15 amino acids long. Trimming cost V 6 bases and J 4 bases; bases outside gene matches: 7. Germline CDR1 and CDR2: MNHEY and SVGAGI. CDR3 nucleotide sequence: TGTGCCAGCAGAGAGGACAGGGGCCCGTACAATGAGCAGTTCTTC. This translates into CASREDRGPYNEQFF.